This is a list of T cell receptor beta chains from one sample in a study of CXCR3-negative and CXCR3-positive naive CD8 T cells. TCRdb re-called the 5' RACE reads and gives one entry per CDR3 protein, without DNA. Recorded for this sample: 65,000 to 95,000 distinct CDR3 sequences. The sample was naive CXCR3- CD8+ T cells from blood. These receptors came from a human donor in good health. Some clones in this sample may be carry-over from other donors' samples. Each CDR3 is given with its conserved first and last residue.

>TRBJ2-5|TRBV27
CASSGLATGETQYF
>TRBJ2-5|TRBV20-1
CSARDSGLAGVGRQETQYF
>TRBJ2-1|TRBV7-9
CASSQTSGTLHYEQYF
>TRBJ2-3|TRBV11-2
CASSTPFRGTQYF
>TRBJ2-7|TRBV4-1
CASSQVISGSYEQYF
>TRBJ1-1|TRBV7-9
CASSFMVDTEAFF
>TRBJ2-1|TRBV18
CASSLGLADFNEQFF
>TRBJ2-3|TRBV25-1
CASSEYGYPITDTQYF
>TRBJ1-1|TRBV27
CASSILMTRGVTEAFF
>TRBJ2-5|TRBV11-2
CASSLDLGGETQYF
>TRBJ2-7|TRBV6-5
CASSYGNIAGAYEQYF
>TRBJ2-1|TRBV5-1
CASRKTSYNEQFF
>TRBJ1-1|TRBV6-2/TRBV6-3
CASTFPTDEAFF
>TRBJ2-7|TRBV30
CAWTQGAYEQYF
>TRBJ1-1|TRBV29-1
CSVIGGLEAFF
>TRBJ2-7|TRBV20-1
CSASDLGTAHYEQYF
>TRBJ2-1|TRBV29-1
CSVMGGLHSYNEQFF
>TRBJ2-1|TRBV14
CASSQGAGSYNEQFF
>TRBJ2-5|TRBV7-9
CAYHRGDPLGTQYF
>TRBJ2-5|TRBV12-3/TRBV12-4
CASSLQSRETQYF
>TRBJ2-3|TRBV29-1
CSVKENGSTDTQYF
>TRBJ2-1|TRBV29-1
CSVDSTYYNEQFF
>TRBJ2-1|TRBV28
CASSLFGLAEHNEQFF
>TRBJ1-1|TRBV5-1
CASSLTEYTEAFF
>TRBJ2-1|TRBV29-1
CSVIGTGDYNEQFF
>TRBJ2-1|TRBV6-6
CASSPLPGGNMYNEQFF
>TRBJ2-2|TRBV28
CASSSPTVIANTGELFF
>TRBJ2-1|TRBV28
CASSFSSFGNEQFF
>TRBJ2-1|TRBV7-3
CASSLTLAGLNEQFF
>TRBJ2-1|TRBV7-9
CASSPIRGAENEQFF
>TRBJ2-1|TRBV7-9
CASSLSNGGADLYNEQFF
>TRBJ2-7|TRBV20-1
CSAETGEDYEQYF
>TRBJ2-7|TRBV14
CASSQEGREGNEQYF
>TRBJ2-1|TRBV14
CASSPGSNEQFF
>TRBJ2-7|TRBV29-1
CSVARAGAEYEQYF
>TRBJ2-2|TRBV5-5
CASSYGAAWAGELFF
>TRBJ2-7|TRBV29-1
CSVESWVPGSSYEQYF